The rows below give T cell receptor beta chains drawn from one sample of a study of shared clonotypes between healthy human individuals. Produced via immunoSEQ multiplex PCR; TCRdb's table is partial and in-frame only. The data hold about 2.3 million clones, with around 90% observed a single time. The sample consisted of naive CD4+ T cells from PBMCs. These receptors originate from a man aged 18 to 30 in good health. Some clones in this sample may be carry-over from other donors' samples. The CDR3 runs from the conserved cysteine through the conserved F or W. Fields, in order: clone size, V gene, J gene, D gene, CDR3 DNA, CDR3 protein. The D gene is left open where the match is weak. Expanded clones get a size class; other rows say once, few or many, or leave the size out.

>-|TRBV11-3|TRBJ2-3|-
TGTGCCAGCAGCTCCGGACCCCACGGAAATACGCAGTATTTT
CASSSGPHGNTQYF
>-|TRBV27|TRBJ1-2|-
TGTGCCAGCAGTTTAAGGGGGGGGAGCTATGGCTACACCTTC
CASSLRGGSYGYTF
>once|TRBV28|TRBJ2-7|-
TGTGCCAGCAGGGACACAACCTACGAGCAGTACTTC
CASRDTTYEQYF
>once|TRBV4-1|TRBJ1-4|-
TGCGCCAGCAGCCCCCCGGACAGTCATAATGAAAAACTGTTTTTT
CASSPPDSHNEKLFF
>-|TRBV6-1|TRBJ2-1|-
TGTGCCAGCGGCCCCCTGAGCTCCTACAATGAGCAGTTCTTC
CASGPLSSYNEQFF
>-|TRBV27|TRBJ2-7|TRBD1
TGTGCCAGCAGTCCTCAGGACAGGGGCCCGTCCTACGAGCAGTACTTC
CASSPQDRGPSYEQYF
>-|TRBV6-6|TRBJ1-4|TRBD1
TGTGCCAGCAACCCAGGGGGCGCTTGGGAAAAACTGTTTTTT
CASNPGGAWEKLFF
>-|TRBV27|TRBJ2-5|TRBD1
TGTGCCAGCAGTGAGTTGCGAGGGGGCAAAGAGACCCAGTACTTC
CASSELRGGKETQYF
>-|TRBV15|TRBJ2-1|-
TGTGCCACCAGCAGGGTGACGGGAGTGGATGAGCAGTTCTTC
CATSRVTGVDEQFF
>-|TRBV28|TRBJ1-2|-
TGTGCCAGCAGGAAAGGACTTGGCTACACCTTC
CASRKGLGYTF
>-|TRBV7-2|TRBJ2-1|TRBD2
TGTGCCAGCAGCTTGCCCGGACTAGCGGGAGGCCGCGGGGATGAGCAGTTCTTC
CASSLPGLAGGRGDEQFF
>-|TRBV5-1|TRBJ2-1|-
TGCGCCAGCAGCTTGCAAGGTCTCCGAGGGGGTGAGCAGTTCTTC
CASSLQGLRGGEQFF
>-|TRBV20-1|TRBJ1-2|-
TGCAGTGCTAATCCTTACTATGGCTACACCTTC
CSANPYYGYTF
>-|TRBV2|TRBJ1-2|-
TGTGCCAGTCATCAGACAGGAAACTATGGCTACACCTTC
CASHQTGNYGYTF
>-|TRBV6-1|TRBJ2-2|-
TGTGCCAGCAGTCCTTCCCCCTTCACCGGGGAGCTGTTTTTT
CASSPSPFTGELFF
>-|TRBV27|TRBJ1-4|-
TGTGCCAGCAGCTTCGACAGGTTTTCAACTAATGAAAAACTGTTTTTT
CASSFDRFSTNEKLFF
>-|TRBV28|TRBJ2-1|-
TGTGCCAGCAGTTTACTCGAGGCTGTGAGGAATGAGCAGTTCTTC
CASSLLEAVRNEQFF
>-|TRBV15|TRBJ1-2|-
TGTGCCACCAGCAGAGAGAAGGGAAGCAGCTATGGCTACACCTTC
CATSREKGSSYGYTF
>-|TRBV5-1|TRBJ1-1|-
TGCGCCAGCAGCCAGGGTGCGGGGGCCTGGACTGAAGCTTTCTTT
CASSQGAGAWTEAFF
>-|TRBV30|TRBJ2-7|-
TGTGCCTGGAGCTCCGGTGTGCGTGCCTCCTACGAGCAGTACTTC
CAWSSGVRASYEQYF
>-|TRBV5-5|TRBJ2-2|TRBD2
TGTGCCAGCAGCCCCAGACTAGCGGGAGATACCGGGGAGCTGTTTTTT
CASSPRLAGDTGELFF
>-|TRBV30|TRBJ2-1|TRBD2
TGTGCCTGGAGTGAAGGACTAGCGGAATACAATGAGCAGTTCTTC
CAWSEGLAEYNEQFF
>-|TRBV7-2|TRBJ1-4|-
TGTGCCAGCAGCTCGGGGGGTCGTAATGAAAAACTGTTTTTT
CASSSGGRNEKLFF
>-|TRBV9|TRBJ1-3|-
TGTGCCAGCAGTAGGGGTTCTGGAAACACCATATATTTT
CASSRGSGNTIYF
>-|TRBV5-1|TRBJ2-3|-
TGCGCCAGCAGCTCCGGAGGTGGAGATACGCAGTATTTT
CASSSGGGDTQYF
>-|TRBV6-1|TRBJ2-2|-
TGTGCCAGCAGTGCAGGTGTTGCGAACACCGGGGAGCTGTTTTTT
CASSAGVANTGELFF
>-|TRBV4-1|TRBJ2-5|TRBD2
TGCGCCAGCAGCCAGTGGATAGCGGGAACGGAGACCCAGTACTTC
CASSQWIAGTETQYF
>-|TRBV7-2|TRBJ1-3|TRBD1
TGTGCCAGCAGCACCTCGCAGGGGGCTGGAAACACCATATATTTT
CASSTSQGAGNTIYF
>-|TRBV14|TRBJ1-2|-
TGTGCCAGCAGCCAAGAAGTCAGGGGCTGGGGTAACTATGGCTACACCTTC
CASSQEVRGWGNYGYTF
>once|TRBV4-1|TRBJ2-7|TRBD2
TGCGCCAGCAGCCAACCGACTAGCGGGAGATTCTACGAGCAGTACTTC
CASSQPTSGRFYEQYF
>-|TRBV4-1|TRBJ2-7|TRBD2
TGCGCCAGCAGCCAGCAGACTAGCGGGAGGCTGGACGAGCAGTACTTC
CASSQQTSGRLDEQYF
>-|TRBV5-1|TRBJ2-1|TRBD2
TGCGCCAGCAGCTTGGCGACTAGCGGGAGCATTGATGAGCAGTTCTTC
CASSLATSGSIDEQFF
>-|TRBV11-2|TRBJ2-7|-
TGTGCCAGCAGTGGAACCACCTACGAGCAGTACTTC
CASSGTTYEQYF
>-|TRBV28|TRBJ2-2|TRBD2
TGTGCCAGCAGGGGAGGGGTGCACCCCACCGGGGAGCTGTTTTTT
CASRGGVHPTGELFF
>-|TRBV19|TRBJ2-7|TRBD1
TGTGCCAGTAGTATCGGACAGGGAAGCTCCTACGAGCAGTACTTC
CASSIGQGSSYEQYF
>-|TRBV6-6|TRBJ1-5|TRBD1
TGTGCCAGCTCACATACCGGGACAGGGGAGGGTCAGCCCCAGCATTTT
CASSHTGTGEGQPQHF
>-|TRBV7-3|TRBJ2-2|-
TGTGCCAGCAGCGCCCAGGGGACGCGAAACACCGGGGAGCTGTTTTTT
CASSAQGTRNTGELFF
>-|TRBV5-6|TRBJ2-7|TRBD2
TGTGCCAGCAGCTTGGGTGGCGGGAGCTACGAGCAGTACTTC
CASSLGGGSYEQYF
>-|TRBV5-1|TRBJ1-1|TRBD1
TGCGCCAGCAGCCTACAGGGGGTTAAGGGGACTGAAGCTTTCTTT
CASSLQGVKGTEAFF
>-|TRBV5-1|TRBJ2-5|-
TGCGCCAGCAGCTACTGGGCAGGGGGAGGCCAAGAGACCCAGTACTTC
CASSYWAGGGQETQYF
>-|TRBV6-1|TRBJ1-3|-
TGTGCCAGCAGTGAATATGGCCCAACGGGCTCTGGAAACACCATATATTTT
CASSEYGPTGSGNTIYF
>-|TRBV27|TRBJ1-1|-
TGTGCCAGCAGTCAATATGCCACAGGGAACACTGAAGCTTTCTTT
CASSQYATGNTEAFF
>-|TRBV6-6|TRBJ1-2|TRBD1
TGTGCCAGCAGAACGGGGACAGACTATGGCTACACCTTC
CASRTGTDYGYTF
>-|TRBV4-2|TRBJ1-1|-
TGTGCCAGCAGCCAACCACAGGGGAACACTGAAGCTTTCTTT
CASSQPQGNTEAFF
>-|TRBV19|TRBJ1-2|-
TGTGCCAGTAGTATTGGGGGCAGAACTAACTATGGCTACACCTTC
CASSIGGRTNYGYTF
>-|TRBV27|TRBJ1-1|-
TGTGCCAGCAGTCTAGCCCTGCGGAGTGAAGCTTTCTTT
CASSLALRSEAFF
>-|TRBV11-2|TRBJ1-5|-
TGTGCCAGCAGCCCAGGGACAAGGGATCAGCCCCAGCATTTT
CASSPGTRDQPQHF
>-|TRBV28|TRBJ1-2|-
TGTGCCAGCAGTTTACCCCTGGACGGGGATGGCTACACCTTC
CASSLPLDGDGYTF
>once|TRBV6-5|TRBJ1-1|-
TGTGCCAGCAGGGCCCCTTTTGGGACAGAAGCTTTCTTT
CASRAPFGTEAFF
>-|TRBV6-1|TRBJ2-1|TRBD2
TGTGCCAGCAGTGGAAAGCGGGAGGCGTACAATGAGCAGTTCTTC
CASSGKREAYNEQFF